This is a list of T cell receptor beta chains from one sample in a study of blood T cell repertoires in COVID-19. This table comes from immunoSEQ multiplex PCR, and its TCRdb copy is limited to in-frame clones, with some not included. The table has approximately 120,000 clones, around 81% seen once; the top ten hold about a sixth. Input material: peripheral blood. These receptor sequences come from a man aged 25 to 45 with COVID-19, enrolled during active disease. Both conserved end residues are part of each CDR3. The D gene is left open where the match is weak. Expanded clones get a size class; other rows say once, few or many, or leave the size out.

>-|TRBJ2-3|TRBV29-1|-
CSVPQAGRSTDTQYF
TGCAGCGTTCCCCAAGCGGGTAGAAGCACAGATACGCAGTATTTT
>-|TRBJ2-3|TRBV2|-
CASRALGPDTQYF
TGTGCCAGCAGGGCCCTTGGGCCAGATACGCAGTATTTT
>-|TRBJ2-5|TRBV7-9|-
CASTPELPGESPGETQYF
TGTGCCAGCACCCCCGAACTACCCGGAGAGAGTCCAGGGGAGACCCAGTACTTC
>-|TRBJ2-7|TRBV4-1|-
CASSQAERQGYEQYF
TGCGCCAGCAGCCAGGCGGAAAGGCAGGGTTACGAGCAGTACTTC
>-|TRBJ2-5|TRBV5-1|-
CASSSPGGQGRKTQYF
TGCGCCAGCAGCTCCCCGGGGGGCCAGGGCCGGAAGACCCAGTACTTC
>-|TRBJ2-2|TRBV6-5|-
CASSYKLVRTGELFF
TGTGCCAGCAGTTATAAACTAGTTCGCACCGGGGAGCTGTTTTTT
>-|TRBJ1-1|TRBV6-5|TRBD1
CATESLTGAYTEAFF
TGTGCCACCGAATCTCTGACAGGGGCGTACACTGAAGCTTTCTTT
>many|TRBJ1-2|TRBV12-3/TRBV12-4|-
CASSTTTGQGYTF
TGTGCCAGCAGTACCACTACAGGGCAGGGCTACACCTTC
>large|TRBJ1-3|TRBV10-3|-
CAIMKDSSGNTIYF
TGTGCCATCATGAAGGACAGCTCTGGAAACACCATATATTTT
>few|TRBJ2-2|TRBV13|-
CASSLTRQGINSGELFF
TGTGCCAGCAGCTTAACTCGTCAGGGGATCAATTCCGGGGAGCTGTTTTTT
>-|TRBJ1-5|TRBV6-5|-
CASRVDQPQHF
TGTGCCAGCAGAGTAGATCAGCCCCAGCATTTT
>-|TRBJ1-6|TRBV18|TRBD1
CASSPSDRSNSPLHF
TGTGCCAGCTCACCTTCGGACAGGTCGAACTCACCCCTCCACTTT
>once|TRBJ1-2|TRBV4-1|-
CASSPRDLRQDFYGYTF
TGCGCCAGCAGCCCTAGGGACCTCCGACAGGACTTCTATGGCTACACCTTC
>-|TRBJ2-1|TRBV7-6|TRBD2
CASSSGLAPYNEQFF
TGTGCCAGCAGCTCCGGACTAGCGCCGTACAATGAGCAGTTCTTC
>-|TRBJ2-7|TRBV10-3|TRBD2
CAISANSGAHSYEQYF
TGTGCCATCAGTGCCAATAGCGGGGCACACTCCTACGAGCAGTACTTC
>once|TRBJ1-1|TRBV30|-
CAWSIWAWKTEAFF
TGTGCCTGGAGTATCTGGGCTTGGAAAACTGAAGCTTTCTTT
>-|TRBJ2-5|TRBV5-1|TRBD2
CAGGTSGGYKGETQYF
TGCGCCGGGGGAACTAGCGGGGGTTATAAAGGAGAGACCCAGTACTTC
>-|TRBJ2-7|TRBV6-7|-
CASSRMRGTSYEQYF
TGTGCCAGCAGTCGTATGAGGGGGACGTCCTACGAGCAGTACTTC
>-|TRBJ2-1|TRBV6-5|TRBD1
CASCRTGGSYNEQFF
TGTGCCAGCTGTCGAACAGGGGGTTCCTACAATGAGCAGTTCTTC
>-|TRBJ1-6|TRBV30|-
CAWSPDRFNSPLHF
TGTGCCTGGAGTCCCGACAGGTTCAATTCACCCCTCCACTTT
>-|TRBJ1-2|TRBV7-9|-
CASSSVRDTTNYGYTF
TGTGCCAGCAGCTCTGTCCGGGACACAACTAACTATGGCTACACCTTC
>once|TRBJ1-4|TRBV11-3|-
CASSPGRKGTNEKLFF
TGTGCCAGCAGCCCAGGGCGGAAGGGCACTAATGAAAAACTGTTTTTT
>-|TRBJ2-5|TRBV9|-
CASSVGHYQETQYF
TGTGCCAGCAGCGTAGGACACTACCAAGAGACCCAGTACTTC
>-|TRBJ2-2|TRBV19|-
CASSIWSGSAGRELFF
TGTGCCAGTAGTATTTGGAGCGGCTCAGCGGGCAGGGAGCTGTTTTTT
>-|TRBJ1-1|TRBV6-1|-
CASSEYDQENTEAFF
TGTGCCAGCAGTGAATACGACCAGGAGAACACTGAAGCTTTCTTT
>-|TRBJ1-1|TRBV19|-
CASSVGGGRFNTEAFF
TGTGCCAGTAGTGTCGGGGGAGGCCGATTCAACACTGAAGCTTTCTTT
>few|TRBJ1-5|TRBV7-9|-
CASSLAGAGANQPQHF
TGTGCCAGCAGCTTAGCGGGGGCGGGGGCCAATCAGCCCCAGCATTTT
>-|TRBJ1-2|TRBV30|-
CAWSGQIYGYTF
TGTGCCTGGAGTGGACAGATCTATGGCTACACCTTC
>-|TRBJ2-3|TRBV6-5|-
CASSFRDSQRTDTQYF
TGTGCCAGCAGTTTCCGGGACTCACAACGCACAGATACGCAGTATTTT
>-|TRBJ2-5|TRBV3-1/TRBV3-2|-
CASSLQLVGHGETQYF
TGTGCCAGCAGCCTCCAACTAGTGGGCCATGGGGAGACCCAGTACTTC
>few|TRBJ2-1|TRBV30|-
CAWRASVYNEQFF
TGTGCCTGGAGGGCTAGCGTGTACAATGAGCAGTTCTTC
>-|TRBJ2-1|TRBV9|-
CASSPTSGLNRYNEQFF
TGTGCCAGCAGCCCAACGAGCGGGTTGAACAGGTACAATGAGCAGTTCTTC
>-|TRBJ1-3|TRBV7-8|-
CASSRRGTGNTIYF
TGTGCCAGCAGCCGGCGGGGGACTGGAAACACCATATATTTT
>-|TRBJ2-1|TRBV4-3|TRBD2
CASSQALADYNEQFF
TGCGCCAGCAGCCAAGCCCTAGCGGATTACAATGAGCAGTTCTTC
>-|TRBJ2-5|TRBV19|-
CASSPGRPGNLQETQYF
TGTGCCAGTAGTCCTGGCCGACCAGGGAACCTCCAAGAGACCCAGTACTTC
>-|TRBJ2-5|TRBV15|TRBD1
CATSEGTGVETQYF
TGTGCCACCTCGGAAGGGACAGGGGTAGAGACCCAGTACTTC
>-|TRBJ2-3|TRBV7-8|-
CASSLTNTGRVTDTQYF
TGTGCCAGCAGCTTAACGAATACAGGGCGGGTCACAGATACGCAGTATTTT
>-|TRBJ1-6|TRBV7-2|-
CASSFRGAGNSPLHF
TGTGCCAGCAGCTTTCGGGGGGCCGGGAATTCACCCCTCCACTTT
>-|TRBJ2-7|TRBV7-9|TRBD2
CASSRGAGGPDEQYF
TGTGCCAGCAGCCGGGGCGCGGGAGGGCCGGACGAGCAGTACTTC
>few|TRBJ2-5|TRBV7-9|-
CASSLAVLSGETQYF
TGTGCCAGCAGCTTAGCGGTCCTATCAGGGGAGACCCAGTACTTC
>-|TRBJ1-1|TRBV6-6|-
CASSYGPEEAFF
TGTGCCAGCAGTTACGGTCCCGAGGAAGCTTTCTTT
>few|TRBJ2-1|TRBV28|TRBD2
CASSFPTSGTENEQFF
TGTGCCAGCAGTTTCCCGACTAGCGGGACGGAGAATGAGCAGTTCTTC
>-|TRBJ1-5|TRBV7-9|-
CASSQEGSNQPQHF
TGTGCCAGCAGCCAGGAGGGTAGCAATCAGCCCCAGCATTTT
>-|TRBJ1-6|TRBV30|TRBD1
CAWIGGQHNSPLHF
TGTGCCTGGATCGGGGGACAGCATAATTCACCCCTCCACTTT
>-|TRBJ1-2|TRBV4-1|-
CASSQGGRGRYGYTF
TGCGCCAGCAGCCAAGGTGGTAGGGGAAGGTATGGCTACACCTTC
>few|TRBJ1-1|TRBV7-8|-
CASSLESRVNTEAFF
TGTGCCAGCAGCTTAGAATCCAGGGTTAACACTGAAGCTTTCTTT
>-|TRBJ2-3|TRBV5-1|TRBD1
CASSTDRAGDTQYF
TGCGCCAGCAGCACGGACAGGGCGGGAGATACGCAGTATTTT
>-|TRBJ2-3|TRBV11-2|TRBD2
CASSHGRAGVYTDTQYF
TGTGCCAGCAGCCACGGCCGGGCGGGAGTTTACACAGATACGCAGTATTTT
>-|TRBJ1-6|TRBV27|TRBD1
CASSPGTGGASYNSPLHF
TGTGCCAGCAGTCCAGGGACAGGGGGCGCCTCCTATAATTCACCCCTCCACTTT
>-|TRBJ2-7|TRBV7-6|-
CASSLSGGPYEQYF
TGTGCCAGCAGCTTAAGTGGCGGGCCCTACGAGCAGTACTTC
>-|TRBJ1-2|TRBV7-6|-
CASSPGGAGTVGYGYTF
TGTGCCAGCAGCCCAGGAGGGGCAGGGACGGTCGGGTATGGCTACACCTTC
>-|TRBJ2-4|TRBV6-5|-
CASSLAKNIQYF
TGTGCCAGCAGTCTAGCCAAAAACATTCAGTACTTC
>-|TRBJ2-4|TRBV11-3|-
CASSLEGGVGYF
TGTGCCAGCAGCTTAGAAGGAGGGGTAGGGTACTTC
>-|TRBJ1-1|TRBV7-2|-
CASGGAVNTEAFF
TGTGCCAGCGGTGGGGCGGTGAACACTGAAGCTTTCTTT